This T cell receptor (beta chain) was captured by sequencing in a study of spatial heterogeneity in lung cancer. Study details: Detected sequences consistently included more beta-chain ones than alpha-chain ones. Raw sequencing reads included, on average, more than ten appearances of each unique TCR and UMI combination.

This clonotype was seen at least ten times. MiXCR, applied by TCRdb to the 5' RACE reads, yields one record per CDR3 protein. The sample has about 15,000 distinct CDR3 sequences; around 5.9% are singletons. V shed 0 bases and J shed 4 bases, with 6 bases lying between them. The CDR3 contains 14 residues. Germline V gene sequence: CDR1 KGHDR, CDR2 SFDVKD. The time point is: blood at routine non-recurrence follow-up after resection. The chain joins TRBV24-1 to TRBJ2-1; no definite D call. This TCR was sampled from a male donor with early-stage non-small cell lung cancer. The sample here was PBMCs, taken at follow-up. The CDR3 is CATSDLGRYNEQFF. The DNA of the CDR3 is TGTGCCACCAGTGATTTGGGCAGGTACAATGAGCAGTTCTTC.